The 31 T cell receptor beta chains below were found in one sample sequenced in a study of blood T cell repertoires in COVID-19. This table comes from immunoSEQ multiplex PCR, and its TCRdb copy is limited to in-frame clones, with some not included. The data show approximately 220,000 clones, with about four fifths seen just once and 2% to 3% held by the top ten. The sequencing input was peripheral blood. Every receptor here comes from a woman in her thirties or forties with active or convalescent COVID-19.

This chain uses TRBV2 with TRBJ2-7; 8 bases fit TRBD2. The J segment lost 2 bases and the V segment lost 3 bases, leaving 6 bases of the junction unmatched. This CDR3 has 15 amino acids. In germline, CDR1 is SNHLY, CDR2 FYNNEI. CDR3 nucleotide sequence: TGTGCCAGCAGTGATGGGGGACTAGGGACCTACGAGCAGTACTTC. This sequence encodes CASSDGGLGTYEQYF.

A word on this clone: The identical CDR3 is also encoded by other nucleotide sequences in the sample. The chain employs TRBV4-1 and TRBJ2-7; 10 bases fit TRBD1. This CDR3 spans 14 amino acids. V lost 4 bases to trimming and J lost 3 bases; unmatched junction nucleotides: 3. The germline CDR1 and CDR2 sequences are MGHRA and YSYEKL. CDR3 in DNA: TGCGCCAGCAGCCGCGGGACAGGGGACTACGAGCAGTACTTC. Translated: CASSRGTGDYEQYF.

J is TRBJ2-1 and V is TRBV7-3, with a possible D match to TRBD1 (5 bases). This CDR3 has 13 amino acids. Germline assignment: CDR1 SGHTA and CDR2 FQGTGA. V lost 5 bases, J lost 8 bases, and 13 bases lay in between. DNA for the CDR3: TGTGCCAGCAGCCCTGGGGCTACCGATGAGCAGTTCTTC. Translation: CASSPGATDEQFF.

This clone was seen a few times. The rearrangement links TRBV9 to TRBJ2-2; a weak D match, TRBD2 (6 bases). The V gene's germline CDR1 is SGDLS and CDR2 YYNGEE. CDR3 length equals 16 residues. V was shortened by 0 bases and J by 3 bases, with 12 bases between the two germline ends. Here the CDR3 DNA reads TGTGCCAGCAGCGTAGGCGGGGTCGTGGACACCGGGGAGCTGTTTTTT. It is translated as CASSVGGVVDTGELFF.

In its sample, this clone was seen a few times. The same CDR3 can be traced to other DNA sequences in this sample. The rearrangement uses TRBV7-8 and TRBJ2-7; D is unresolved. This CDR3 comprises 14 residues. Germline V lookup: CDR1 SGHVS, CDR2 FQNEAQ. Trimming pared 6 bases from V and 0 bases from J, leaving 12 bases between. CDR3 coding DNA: TGTGCCAGCAGTCAGACCCGGAGCTCCTACGAGCAGTACTTC. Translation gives CASSQTRSSYEQYF.

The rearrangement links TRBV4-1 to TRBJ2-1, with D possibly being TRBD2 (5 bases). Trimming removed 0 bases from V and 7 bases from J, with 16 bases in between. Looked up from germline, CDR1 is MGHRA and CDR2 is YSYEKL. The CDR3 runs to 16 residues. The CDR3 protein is CASSQDSGGLRNEQFF. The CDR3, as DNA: TGCGCCAGCAGCCAAGATAGTGGCGGACTTCGGAATGAGCAGTTCTTC.

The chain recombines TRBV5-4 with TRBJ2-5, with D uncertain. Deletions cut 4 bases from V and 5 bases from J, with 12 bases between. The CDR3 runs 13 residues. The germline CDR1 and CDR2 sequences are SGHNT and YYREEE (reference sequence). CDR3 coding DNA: TGTGCCAGCAGCCCCTACCTCCGGGAGACCCAGTACTTC. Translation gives CASSPYLRETQYF.

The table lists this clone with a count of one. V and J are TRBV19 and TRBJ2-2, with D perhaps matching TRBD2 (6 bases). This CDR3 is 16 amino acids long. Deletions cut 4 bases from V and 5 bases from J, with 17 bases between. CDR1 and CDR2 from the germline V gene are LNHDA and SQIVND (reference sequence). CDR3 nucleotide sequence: TGTGCCAGTAGTACCCTGAATCCGGGACTGACCGGGGAGCTGTTTTTT. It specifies CASSTLNPGLTGELFF.

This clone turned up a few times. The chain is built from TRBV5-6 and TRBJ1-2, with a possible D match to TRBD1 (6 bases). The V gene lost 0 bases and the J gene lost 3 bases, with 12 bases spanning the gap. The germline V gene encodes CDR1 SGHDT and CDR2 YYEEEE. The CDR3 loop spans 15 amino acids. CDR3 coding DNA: TGTGCCAGCAGCTTGGGCGGGGGGCGCGACTATGGCTACACCTTC. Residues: CASSLGGGRDYGYTF.

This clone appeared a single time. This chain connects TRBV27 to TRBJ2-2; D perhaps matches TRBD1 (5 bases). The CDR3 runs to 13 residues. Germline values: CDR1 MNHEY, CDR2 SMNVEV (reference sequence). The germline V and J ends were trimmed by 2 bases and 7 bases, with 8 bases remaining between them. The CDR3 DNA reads TGTGCCAGCAGTTTAAGGGGATTCGGGGAGCTGTTTTTT. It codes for CASSLRGFGELFF.

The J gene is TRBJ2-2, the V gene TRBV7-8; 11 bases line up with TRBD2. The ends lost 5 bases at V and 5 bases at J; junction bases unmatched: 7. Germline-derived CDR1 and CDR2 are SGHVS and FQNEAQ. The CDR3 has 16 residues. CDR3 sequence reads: CASSPVVAGGTGELFF. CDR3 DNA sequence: TGTGCCAGCAGCCCCGTAGTAGCGGGAGGGACCGGGGAGCTGTTTTTT.

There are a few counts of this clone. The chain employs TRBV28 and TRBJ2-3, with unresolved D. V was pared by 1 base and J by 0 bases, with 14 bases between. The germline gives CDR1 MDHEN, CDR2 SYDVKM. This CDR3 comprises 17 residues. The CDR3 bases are TGTGCCAGCAGTTTATTCCGAGAAAGACTGAGCACAGATACGCAGTATTTT. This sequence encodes CASSLFRERLSTDTQYF.

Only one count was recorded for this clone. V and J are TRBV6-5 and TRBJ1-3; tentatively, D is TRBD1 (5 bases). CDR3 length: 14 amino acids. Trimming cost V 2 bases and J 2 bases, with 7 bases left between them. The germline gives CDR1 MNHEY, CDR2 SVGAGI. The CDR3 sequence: CASSYGRAGNTIYF. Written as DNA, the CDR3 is TGTGCCAGCAGTTACGGCAGGGCTGGAAACACCATATATTTT.

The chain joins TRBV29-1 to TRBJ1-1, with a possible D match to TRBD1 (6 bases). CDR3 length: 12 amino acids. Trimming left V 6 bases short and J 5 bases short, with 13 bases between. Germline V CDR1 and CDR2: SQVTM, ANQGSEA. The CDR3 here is CSVIGGDTEAFF. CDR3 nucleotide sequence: TGCAGCGTAATAGGGGGGGATACTGAAGCTTTCTTT.

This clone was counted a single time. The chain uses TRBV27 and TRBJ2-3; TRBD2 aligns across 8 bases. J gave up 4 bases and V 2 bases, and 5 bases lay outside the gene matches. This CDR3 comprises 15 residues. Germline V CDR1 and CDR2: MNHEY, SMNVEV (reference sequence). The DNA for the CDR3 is TGTGCCAGCAGTTTAGCGGGAGGTACCCCAGATACGCAGTATTTT. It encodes CASSLAGGTPDTQYF.

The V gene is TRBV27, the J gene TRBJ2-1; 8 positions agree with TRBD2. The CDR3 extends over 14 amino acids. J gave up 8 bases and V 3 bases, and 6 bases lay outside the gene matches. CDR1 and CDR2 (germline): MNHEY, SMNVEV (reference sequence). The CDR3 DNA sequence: TGTGCCAGCAGTTTCGGGGGGGATTTGGATGAGCAGTTCTTC. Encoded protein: CASSFGGDLDEQFF.

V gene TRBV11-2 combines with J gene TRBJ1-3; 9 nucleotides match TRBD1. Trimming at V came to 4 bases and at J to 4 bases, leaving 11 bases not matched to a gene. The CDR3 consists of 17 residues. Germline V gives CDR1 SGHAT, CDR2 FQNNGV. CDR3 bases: TGTGCCAGCAGCTCCATTCGCGACAGGGGGATAGGAAACACCATATATTTT. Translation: CASSSIRDRGIGNTIYF.

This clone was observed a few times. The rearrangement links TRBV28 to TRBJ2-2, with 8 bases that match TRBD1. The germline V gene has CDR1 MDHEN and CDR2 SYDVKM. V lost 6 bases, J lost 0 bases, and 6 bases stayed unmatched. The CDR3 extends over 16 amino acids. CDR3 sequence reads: CASRRGQVSNTGELFF. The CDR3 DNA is TGTGCCAGCAGGCGGGGACAGGTGTCGAACACCGGGGAGCTGTTTTTT.

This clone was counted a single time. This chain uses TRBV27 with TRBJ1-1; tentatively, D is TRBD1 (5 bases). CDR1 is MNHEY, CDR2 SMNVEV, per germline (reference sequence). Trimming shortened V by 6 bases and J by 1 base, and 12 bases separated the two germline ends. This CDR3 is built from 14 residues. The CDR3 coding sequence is TGTGCCAGCAGGACCCGGGGGGGGAACACTGAAGCTTTCTTT. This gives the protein CASRTRGGNTEAFF.

CDR3 bases: TGTGCCAGCAGCCAGTTCGGCGGGCTTCGAAATTCACCCCTCCACTTT. Amino acids: CASSQFGGLRNSPLHF. This chain connects TRBV14 to TRBJ1-6; D remains ambiguous. CDR3 length equals 16 residues. CDR1 SGHDN and CDR2 FVKESK come from the germline V gene. The V gene lost 3 bases and the J gene lost 7 bases, with 16 bases spanning the gap.

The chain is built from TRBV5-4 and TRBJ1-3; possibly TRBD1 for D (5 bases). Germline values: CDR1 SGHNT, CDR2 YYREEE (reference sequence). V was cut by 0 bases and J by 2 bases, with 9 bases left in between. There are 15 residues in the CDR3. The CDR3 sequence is CASSLAGRAGNTIYF. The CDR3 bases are TGTGCCAGCAGCTTGGCGGGCAGGGCTGGAAACACCATATATTTT.

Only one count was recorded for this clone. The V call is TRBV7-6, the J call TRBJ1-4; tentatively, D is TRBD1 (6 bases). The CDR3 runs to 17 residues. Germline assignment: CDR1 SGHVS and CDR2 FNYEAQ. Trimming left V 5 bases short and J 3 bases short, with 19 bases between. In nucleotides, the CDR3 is TGTGCCAGCAGCCTAAGAGGGGTTACAGGGCCTAATGAAAAACTGTTTTTT. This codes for CASSLRGVTGPNEKLFF.

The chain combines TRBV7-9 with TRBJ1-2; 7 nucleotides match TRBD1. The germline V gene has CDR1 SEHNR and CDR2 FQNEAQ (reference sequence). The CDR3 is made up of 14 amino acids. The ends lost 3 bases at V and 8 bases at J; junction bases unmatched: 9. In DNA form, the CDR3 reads TGTGCCAGCAGCTTCATACAGGGGAGTACGGGCTACACCTTC. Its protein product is CASSFIQGSTGYTF.

This CDR3 reads CASSKGDRDPTEAFF. In DNA form, the CDR3 reads TGTGCCAGCAGCAAAGGGGACAGGGACCCGACTGAAGCTTTCTTT. This rearrangement joins TRBV21-1 to TRBJ1-1; TRBD1 is taken as the D call from the table, unchecked against the DNA. TRBV21-1 is noted as a pseudogene. The CDR3 runs 15 residues.

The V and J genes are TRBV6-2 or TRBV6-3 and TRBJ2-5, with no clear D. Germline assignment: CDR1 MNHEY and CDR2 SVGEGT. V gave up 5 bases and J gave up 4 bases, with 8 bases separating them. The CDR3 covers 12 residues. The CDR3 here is CASSPGSETQYF. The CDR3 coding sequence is TGTGCCAGCAGTCCCGGGTCAGAGACCCAGTACTTC.

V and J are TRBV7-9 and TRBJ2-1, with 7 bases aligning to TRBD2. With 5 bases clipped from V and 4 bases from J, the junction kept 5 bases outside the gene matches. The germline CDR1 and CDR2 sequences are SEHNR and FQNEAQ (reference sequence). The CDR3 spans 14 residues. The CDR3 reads CASSRGLQYNEQFF. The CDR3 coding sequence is TGTGCCAGCAGCCGGGGACTACAATACAATGAGCAGTTCTTC. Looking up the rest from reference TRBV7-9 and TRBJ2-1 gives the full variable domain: DTGVSQNPRHKITKRGQNVTFRCDPISEHNRLYWYRQTLGQGPEFLTYFQNEAQLEKSRLLSDRFSAERPKGSFSTLEIQRTEQGDSAMYLCASSRGLQYNEQFFGPGTRLTVL.

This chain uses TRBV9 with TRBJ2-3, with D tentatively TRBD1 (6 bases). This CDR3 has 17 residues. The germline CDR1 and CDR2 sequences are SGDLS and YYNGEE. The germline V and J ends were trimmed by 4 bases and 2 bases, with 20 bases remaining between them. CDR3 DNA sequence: TGTGCCAGCAGCCGTAGTGGGACAAACTACGCCACAGATACGCAGTATTTT. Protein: CASSRSGTNYATDTQYF.

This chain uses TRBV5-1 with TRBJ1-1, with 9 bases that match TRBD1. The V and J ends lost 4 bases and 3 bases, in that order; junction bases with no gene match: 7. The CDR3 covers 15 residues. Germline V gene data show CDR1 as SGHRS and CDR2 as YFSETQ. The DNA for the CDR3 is TGCGCCAGCAGCATAACGACAGGGGGGGACACTGAAGCTTTCTTT. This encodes CASSITTGGDTEAFF.

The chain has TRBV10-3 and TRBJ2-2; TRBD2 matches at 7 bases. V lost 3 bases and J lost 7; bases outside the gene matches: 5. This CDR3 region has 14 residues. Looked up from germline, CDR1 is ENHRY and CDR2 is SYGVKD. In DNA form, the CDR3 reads TGTGCCATCAGTGAACCAGGACTAGTCGGGGAGCTGTTTTTT. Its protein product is CAISEPGLVGELFF.

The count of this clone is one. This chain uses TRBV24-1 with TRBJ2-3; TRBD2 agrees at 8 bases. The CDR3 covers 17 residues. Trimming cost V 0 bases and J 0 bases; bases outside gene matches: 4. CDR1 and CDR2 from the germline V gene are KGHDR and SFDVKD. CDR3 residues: CATSDLGGRTSTDTQYF. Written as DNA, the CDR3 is TGTGCCACCAGTGATTTGGGCGGGAGGACGAGCACAGATACGCAGTATTTT.

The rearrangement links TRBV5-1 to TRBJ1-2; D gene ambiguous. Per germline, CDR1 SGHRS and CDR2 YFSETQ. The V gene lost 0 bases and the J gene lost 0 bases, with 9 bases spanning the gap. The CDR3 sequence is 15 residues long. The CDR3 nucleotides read TGCGCCAGCAGCTTGGCCTACGGGACTAACTATGGCTACACCTTC. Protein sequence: CASSLAYGTNYGYTF.